This TCR beta chain was retrieved from a study of blood T cell repertoires in COVID-19. Study-level background: The United States, Italy and Spain supplied acute and convalescent COVID-19 samples. The cDNA or gDNA used as material had been derived from T cells, B-cell-depleted T cells, or PBMCs.

Sequencing used immunoSEQ multiplex PCR; TCRdb keeps in-frame clones, though not all of them. The data show over 60,000 clones, 65% to 90% seen once. Germline V gives CDR1 SQVTM, CDR2 ANQGSEA. Trimming removed 3 bases from V and 0 bases from J, with 7 bases in between. The CDR3 has 13 residues. Sequenced input: peripheral blood. The clonotype originates from a man between 65 and 85 years old with active or convalescent COVID-19. The chain recombines TRBV29-1 with TRBJ2-3; D unresolved. The CDR3 reads CSVDRRSTDTQYF. CDR3 nucleotides: TGCAGCGTTGATCGTAGAAGCACAGATACGCAGTATTTT.